This T cell receptor beta chain was obtained from a study of breast tumors, draining lymph nodes, adjacent tissues. General study results and limits: Luminal-like breast cancer showed significantly higher tumor–nontumor repertoire similarity than basal-like. Tumor TCR diversity was below lymph nodes but above nontumor tissue. That most tumor T cells come from lymph nodes remained unproven. Findings are consistent with lymph node origin and intratumoral expansion of most tumor T cells.

Axillary draining lymph nodes of breast cancer patients supplied the node samples. This CDR3 is built from 15 residues. Looked up from germline, CDR1 is MNHEY and CDR2 is SVGEGT. TCRdb reprocessed the multiplex PCR reads with MiXCR, giving one entry per CDR3 protein. Here the sample spans around 130,000 distinct CDR3 sequences, roughly 20% being singletons. As regards this clonotype: What it binds is not known. A junction boundary mismatches the germline segment, possibly from a read error.

The clonotype originates from a female donor with breast cancer. Some clones in this sample may be carry-over from other donors' samples. This rearrangement joins TRBV6-2 or TRBV6-3 to TRBJ1-5; a possible D gene is TRBD1 (6 bases). Sequencing was carried out using axillary lymph node tissue. CDR3 nucleotide sequence: TGTGCCAGCAGTAAAACAGGTCAGGGGCATCAGCCCCAGGATTTT. This sequence encodes CASSKTGQGHQPQDF.